The rows below give T cell receptor beta chains drawn from one sample of a study of Ad26.COV2.S vaccination and SARS-CoV-2 variants. Generated by immunoSEQ multiplex PCR, the TCRdb table keeps only in-frame clones and is missing some. The sample gives about 400,000 clones, around four fifths of which show up once; around 7% is in the top ten. This specimen consisted of peripheral blood, obtained in a trial of Ad26.COV2.S vaccine versus placebo. The receptors derive from a person between 18 and 65 years old who received the Ad26.COV2.S COVID-19 vaccine or a placebo. CDR3s include the opening cysteine and the closing phenylalanine or tryptophan. A D gene is named only where the DNA matches it firmly. Only part of the rows carry a size: once, few, many, or a class if the clone is expanded.

d_call cdr3_length j_call clone_size v_call cdr3_aa cdr3_nt
TRBD1 16 TRBJ1-2 - TRBV9 CASSGRDRGLEGGYTF TGTGCCAGCAGCGGACGGGACAGGGGGCTCGAGGGAGGCTACACCTTC
- 16 TRBJ1-1 - TRBV9 CASSVGSGYMNTEAFF TGTGCCAGCAGCGTAGGGTCAGGCTACATGAACACTGAAGCTTTCTTT
- 12 TRBJ2-7 - TRBV30 CARQATSYEQYF TGTGCTCGGCAGGCCACCTCCTACGAGCAGTACTTC
TRBD1 17 TRBJ1-1 - TRBV5-4 CASKVAGGTVLGTEAFF TGTGCCAGCAAGGTGGCAGGGGGTACCGTACTAGGCACTGAAGCTTTCTTT
TRBD1 15 TRBJ2-1 few TRBV11-2 CASSVTQGVYNEQFF TGTGCCAGCAGCGTCACACAGGGGGTCTACAATGAGCAGTTCTTC
- 15 TRBJ1-1 - TRBV10-3 CAGRDSDWPQSEAFF TGTGCCGGACGTGACTCGGACTGGCCCCAATCTGAAGCTTTCTTT
- 11 TRBJ1-3 - TRBV7-9 CAGGTGNTIYF TGTGCCGGGGGTACTGGAAACACCATATATTTT
- 12 TRBJ2-5 - TRBV2 CASTRWGETQYF TGTGCCAGCACGAGGTGGGGGGAGACCCAGTACTTC
- 13 TRBJ1-4 few TRBV9 CASSGDIAEKLFF TGTGCCAGCAGCGGGGACATCGCCGAAAAACTGTTTTTT
- 14 TRBJ2-5 - TRBV24-1 CATSDSGGWETQYF TGTGCCACCAGTGATTCGGGGGGCTGGGAGACCCAGTACTTC
TRBD1 13 TRBJ2-2 - TRBV27 CASTAGGPGELFF TGTGCCAGCACGGCAGGGGGCCCCGGGGAGCTGTTTTTT
- 15 TRBJ1-5 - TRBV24-1 CATTHPGRFNQPQHF TGTGCCACCACTCACCCGGGACGGTTCAATCAGCCCCAGCATTTT
- 13 TRBJ2-7 - TRBV5-1 CASSFGTYYEQYF TGCGCCAGCAGCTTTGGCACCTACTACGAGCAGTACTTC
- 12 TRBJ1-2 - TRBV3-1/TRBV3-2 CASSQTDYGYTF TGTGCCAGCAGCCAAACGGACTATGGCTACACCTTC
- 15 TRBJ1-2 - TRBV3-1/TRBV3-2 CASSQDAPWGGGYTF TGTGCCAGCAGCCAAGATGCCCCTTGGGGTGGGGGCTACACCTTC
- 12 TRBJ2-2 - TRBV7-3 CASSLYVGELFF TGTGCCAGCAGCCTATACGTCGGGGAGCTGTTTTTT
TRBD1 15 TRBJ1-4 few TRBV7-9 CASSLRQGDRGILFF TGTGCCAGCAGCCTCCGACAGGGGGACCGGGGGATACTGTTTTTT
TRBD1 14 TRBJ2-2 - TRBV27 CASSPQGVSGELFF TGTGCCAGCAGTCCGCAGGGGGTTAGCGGGGAGCTGTTTTTT
TRBD1 15 TRBJ2-4 once TRBV27 CASSHTGTGGFIQYF TGTGCCAGCAGTCACACCGGGACAGGGGGCTTCATTCAGTACTTC
- 15 TRBJ1-5 many TRBV19 CASSITGSWSQPQHF TGTGCCAGTAGTATCACGGGGTCTTGGTCACAGCCCCAGCATTTT
- 13 TRBJ2-7 - TRBV12-3/TRBV12-4 CASSLASSYEQYF TGTGCCAGCAGTTTAGCGTCCTCCTACGAGCAGTATTTC
TRBD2 11 TRBJ2-7 - TRBV2 CASLAGEEQYF TGTGCCTCATTAGCGGGTGAGGAGCAGTACTTC
TRBD1 20 TRBJ2-5 - TRBV29-1 CSVEAAGLLRFRTGEETQYF TGCAGCGTTGAAGCCGCGGGGTTGCTGCGTTTTCGGACAGGGGAAGAGACCCAGTACTTC
- 17 TRBJ2-1 - TRBV11-3 CASSLGKGGFSYNEQFF TGTGCCAGCAGCTTAGGTAAAGGGGGGTTCTCCTACAATGAGCAGTTCTTC
- 10 TRBJ2-7 - TRBV9 CASSVEGQYF TGTGCCAGCAGCGTAGAAGGGCAGTACTTC
TRBD1 16 TRBJ1-6 - TRBV19 CASRPDRELKDSPLHF TGTGCCAGTAGACCAGACAGGGAACTTAAGGATTCACCCCTCCACTTT
- 17 TRBJ2-2 - TRBV4-1 CASSLLWPSMNTGELFF TGCGCCAGCAGCCTTCTCTGGCCATCAATGAACACCGGGGAGCTGTTTTTT
- 12 TRBJ1-2 - TRBV6-5 CASSRGLEGYTF TGTGCCAGCAGTCGCGGATTGGAGGGCTACACCTTC
- 10 TRBJ2-5 - TRBV23-1 CASSPETQYF TGCGCCAGCAGTCCAGAGACCCAGTACTTC
- 15 TRBJ2-5 - TRBV6-5 CASSYWGTGRETQYF TGTGCCAGCAGTTATTGGGGCACAGGGCGGGAGACCCAGTACTTC
- 14 TRBJ1-4 - TRBV7-8 CASSYPGQYEKLFF TGTGCCAGCAGCTACCCCGGGCAATATGAAAAACTGTTTTTT
TRBD1 15 TRBJ1-1 - TRBV7-9 CASSLRGTANTEAFF TGTGCCAGCAGCTTGAGGGGGACAGCGAACACTGAAGCTTTCTTT
TRBD1 15 TRBJ1-2 once TRBV7-9 CASSLGGTGGFGYTF TGTGCCAGCAGCTTAGGGGGGACAGGCGGTTTCGGCTACACCTTC
- 14 TRBJ2-7 once TRBV10-1 CASSEDGDRDEQYF TGCGCCAGCAGTGAGGACGGAGATCGGGACGAGCAGTACTTC
TRBD2 13 TRBJ2-7 few TRBV7-9 CASSTGLTYEQYF TGTGCCAGCAGCACGGGACTAACCTACGAGCAGTACTTC
- 13 TRBJ1-1 - TRBV18 CASSEAMNTEAFF TGTGCCAGCTCAGAGGCAATGAACACTGAAGCTTTCTTT
- 15 TRBJ1-1 - TRBV18 CASSPPNNFGTEAFF TGTGCCAGCTCACCCCCGAACAACTTCGGCACTGAAGCTTTCTTT
- 17 TRBJ2-6 - TRBV27 CASSSSAGLPGANVLTF TGTGCCAGCAGTTCCTCCGCGGGCCTTCCTGGGGCCAACGTCCTGACTTTC
- 13 TRBJ1-2 - TRBV28 CASSLGVNYGYTF TGTGCCAGCAGTTTGGGGGTTAACTATGGCTACACCTTC
TRBD1 14 TRBJ1-5 once TRBV7-2 CASSVGQNNQPQHF TGTGCCAGCAGCGTGGGACAGAACAATCAGCCCCAGCATTTT
TRBD1 16 TRBJ1-3 - TRBV7-2 CASSLDRDVYGNTIYF TGTGCCAGCAGCTTGGACAGGGATGTGTATGGAAACACCATATATTTT
TRBD2 15 TRBJ2-7 - TRBV13 CASSFTSGRVREQYF TGTGCCAGCAGCTTCACTAGCGGGAGGGTTAGAGAGCAGTACTTC
- 15 TRBJ1-2 - TRBV5-4 CASSPQQGLNYGYTF TGTGCCAGCAGTCCACAACAGGGCCTTAACTATGGCTACACCTTC
- 11 TRBJ2-1 - TRBV11-3 CASGFSYEQFF TGTGCCAGCGGCTTTAGCTATGAGCAGTTCTTC
TRBD1 17 TRBJ1-1 - TRBV7-9 CASSLELRDRGDTEAFF TGTGCCAGCAGCTTAGAACTGAGGGACAGGGGAGACACTGAAGCTTTCTTT
TRBD2 18 TRBJ2-1 - TRBV12-5 CASGLVEDGTSRLNEQFF TGTGCTAGTGGTTTGGTAGAAGACGGGACTAGCAGGTTGAATGAGCAGTTCTTC
- 15 TRBJ1-2 - TRBV9 CASSAAPGATYGYTF TGTGCCAGCAGCGCCGCCCCGGGGGCTACCTATGGCTACACCTTC
- 15 TRBJ2-3 - TRBV7-3 CASSLTPTFTDTQYF TGTGCCAGCAGCTTAACTCCCACATTCACAGATACGCAGTATTTT
- 15 TRBJ1-1 - TRBV4-1 CASSQTGTRSTEAFF TGCGCCAGCAGCCAGACCGGGACAAGGAGTACTGAAGCTTTCTTT
- 11 TRBJ1-1 - TRBV20-1 CSAREGTEAFF TGCAGTGCTAGAGAAGGCACTGAAGCTTTCTTT
TRBD1 15 TRBJ2-1 - TRBV18 CASSPKDRVYNEQFF TGTGCCAGCTCCCCAAAGGACAGGGTCTACAATGAGCAGTTCTTC